This T cell receptor (beta chain) was observed in a study of PD-L1 blockade in urothelial cancer. Whole-study context: About nine tenths of the roughly 29 patients were men with bladder-origin urothelial cancer. Specimens of blood held a median count of approximately 150,000 T cells.

Synthetically made TCR analog templates were put into each PCR as spikes. Assay used: immunoSEQ multiplex PCR; TCRdb lists only in-frame clones, some missing. The sample has tens of thousands of clones; roughly 80% are singletons. Germline V gene sequence: CDR1 MNHNS, CDR2 SASEGT. The CDR3 has 13 residues. Trimming took 4 bases from V and 7 from J; bases not matched to a gene: 4. The receptor's source is a man between 65 and 79 years old with urothelial cancer. The sequences come from PBMCs, collected around atezolizumab (anti-PD-L1) treatment. This rearrangement joins TRBV6-1 to TRBJ1-5; 7 bases line up with TRBD1. Here the CDR3 reads CASSGRGAQPQHF. In nucleotides, the CDR3 is TGTGCCAGCAGTGGCAGGGGGGCCCAGCCCCAGCATTTT.